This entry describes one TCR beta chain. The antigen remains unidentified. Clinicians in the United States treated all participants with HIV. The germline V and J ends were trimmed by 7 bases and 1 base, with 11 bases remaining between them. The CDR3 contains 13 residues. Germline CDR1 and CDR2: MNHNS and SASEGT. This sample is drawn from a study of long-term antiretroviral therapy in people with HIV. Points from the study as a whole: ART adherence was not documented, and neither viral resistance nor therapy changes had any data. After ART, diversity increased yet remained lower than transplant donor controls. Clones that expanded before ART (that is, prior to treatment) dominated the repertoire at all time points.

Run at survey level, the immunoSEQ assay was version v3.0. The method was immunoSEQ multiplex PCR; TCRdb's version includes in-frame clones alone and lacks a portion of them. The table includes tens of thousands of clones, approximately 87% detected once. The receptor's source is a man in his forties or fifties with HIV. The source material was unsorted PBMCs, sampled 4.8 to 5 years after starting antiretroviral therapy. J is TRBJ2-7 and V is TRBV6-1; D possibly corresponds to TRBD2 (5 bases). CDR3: CASISVASYEQYF. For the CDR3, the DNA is TGTGCCAGCATATCGGTAGCGTCCTACGAGCAGTACTTC.